The clone carrying this T cell receptor beta chain was counted only a few times. Primers used in a second PCR of about 7 to 11 cycles were a sample-barcoded 5' primer and a J-beta primer mix. A single record per CDR3 protein comes from TCRdb applying MiXCR to the 5' RACE reads. This sample has about 680,000 distinct CDR3 sequences; around 48% occur once, and the top ten carry 30% to 40%. J gave up 4 bases and V 3 bases, and 3 bases lay outside the gene matches. The CDR3 consists of 14 residues. The germline V gene encodes CDR1 SEHNR and CDR2 FQNEAQ (reference sequence). The data belong to a study of blood T cells in healthy people across ages.

This receptor was taken from a woman aged 60-70 years in good health. Sequences were obtained from blood. J is TRBJ2-3 and V is TRBV7-9; the match to TRBD2 covers 8 bases. CDR3 residues: CASSFGREADTQYF. DNA for the CDR3: TGTGCCAGCAGCTTCGGGCGGGAGGCAGATACGCAGTATTTT.